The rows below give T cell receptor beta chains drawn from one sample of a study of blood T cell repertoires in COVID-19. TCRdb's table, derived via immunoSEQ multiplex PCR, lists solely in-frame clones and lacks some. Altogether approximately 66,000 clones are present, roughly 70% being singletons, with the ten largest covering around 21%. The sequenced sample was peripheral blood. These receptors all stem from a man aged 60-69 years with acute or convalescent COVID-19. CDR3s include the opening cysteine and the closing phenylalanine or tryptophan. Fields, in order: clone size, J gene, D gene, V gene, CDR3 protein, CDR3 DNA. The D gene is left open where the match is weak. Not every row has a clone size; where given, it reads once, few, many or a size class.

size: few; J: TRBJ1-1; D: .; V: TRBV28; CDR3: CASTLSGEQGRNTEAFF; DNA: TGTGCCAGCACCCTAAGTGGGGAACAGGGAAGGAACACTGAAGCTTTCTTT
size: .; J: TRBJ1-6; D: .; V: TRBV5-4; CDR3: CASSPTGSSYNSPLHF; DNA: TGTGCCAGCAGCCCGACGGGGAGCTCCTATAATTCACCCCTCCACTTT
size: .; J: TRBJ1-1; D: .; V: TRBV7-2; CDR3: CASSRRLRTRAATEAFF; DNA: TGTGCCAGCAGCCGCAGGTTGCGGACACGGGCGGCCACTGAAGCTTTCTTT
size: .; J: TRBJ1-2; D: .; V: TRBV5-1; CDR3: CASSLETGVYGYTF; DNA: TGCGCCAGCAGCTTGGAAACGGGGGTCTATGGCTACACCTTC
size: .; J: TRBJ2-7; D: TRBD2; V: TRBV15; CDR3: CATSRDLVASGRVYEQYF; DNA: TGTGCCACCAGCAGAGATTTAGTGGCTAGCGGGAGGGTCTACGAGCAGTACTTC
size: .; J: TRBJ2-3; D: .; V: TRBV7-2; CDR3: CASSLIPGSLVDTQYF; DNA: TGTGCCAGCAGCTTAATTCCGGGTTCACTAGTGGATACGCAGTATTTT
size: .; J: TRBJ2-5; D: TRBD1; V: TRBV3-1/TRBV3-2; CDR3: CASTGTGVVETQYF; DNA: TGTGCCAGCACCGGGACAGGGGTTGTAGAGACCCAGTACTTC
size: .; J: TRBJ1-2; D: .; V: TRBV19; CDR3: CASRGSPFNYGYTF; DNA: TGTGCCAGTAGGGGCAGCCCTTTTAACTATGGCTACACCTTC
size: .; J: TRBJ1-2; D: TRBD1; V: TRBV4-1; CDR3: CASSQDLGGTGVGYTF; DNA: TGCGCCAGCAGCCAAGATCTAGGCGGGACAGGGGTCGGATACACCTTC
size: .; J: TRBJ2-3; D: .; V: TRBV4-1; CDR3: CASSHGSGTQYF; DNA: TGCGCCAGCAGCCACGGGTCTGGAACGCAGTATTTT
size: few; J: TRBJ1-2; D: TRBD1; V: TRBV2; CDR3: CASSPLTDRVNDGYTF; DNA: TGTGCCAGCAGTCCACTCACCGACAGGGTCAACGATGGCTACACCTTC
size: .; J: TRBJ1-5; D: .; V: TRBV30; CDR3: CAWSVLGGPQHF; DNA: TGTGCCTGGAGTGTACTAGGGGGGCCCCAGCATTTT
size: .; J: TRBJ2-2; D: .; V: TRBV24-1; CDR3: CATKDSSNTGELFF; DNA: TGTGCCACCAAGGACAGTTCGAACACCGGGGAGCTGTTTTTT
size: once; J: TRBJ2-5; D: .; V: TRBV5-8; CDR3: CASSSPSGGRETQYF; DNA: TGTGCCAGCAGCTCCCCTTCCGGGGGGCGGGAGACCCAGTACTTC
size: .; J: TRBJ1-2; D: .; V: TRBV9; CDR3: CASSVLSDSNYGYTF; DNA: TGTGCCAGCAGCGTTCTATCGGACAGCAACTATGGCTACACCTTC
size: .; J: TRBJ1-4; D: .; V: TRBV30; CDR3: CAGGQEKLFF; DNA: TGTGCTGGAGGACAGGAAAAACTGTTTTTT
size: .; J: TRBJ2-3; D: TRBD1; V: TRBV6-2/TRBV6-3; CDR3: CASSPIPGTGKTDTQYF; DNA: TGTGCCAGCAGTCCAATTCCGGGGACAGGGAAGACAGATACGCAGTATTTT
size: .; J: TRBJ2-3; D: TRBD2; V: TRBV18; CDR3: CASSPWEGGSLTDTQYF; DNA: TGTGCCAGCTCACCTTGGGAGGGCGGGAGCCTCACAGATACGCAGTATTTT
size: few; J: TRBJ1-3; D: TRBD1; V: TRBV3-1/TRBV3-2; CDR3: CASSHPRDRTSGNTIYF; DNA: TGTGCCAGCAGCCATCCCCGGGACAGGACCTCTGGAAACACCATATATTTT
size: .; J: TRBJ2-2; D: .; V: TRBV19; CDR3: CASSPLGRLTGELFF; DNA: TGTGCCAGTAGTCCCTTGGGGAGACTCACCGGGGAGCTGTTTTTT
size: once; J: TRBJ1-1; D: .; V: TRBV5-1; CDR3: CASSLEGRTEAFF; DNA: TGCGCCAGCAGCTTGGAGGGGAGGACTGAAGCTTTCTTT
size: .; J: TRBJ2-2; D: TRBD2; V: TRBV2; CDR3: CASSEGLAEKTGELFF; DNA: TGTGCCAGCAGTGAAGGACTAGCGGAAAAAACCGGGGAGCTGTTTTTT
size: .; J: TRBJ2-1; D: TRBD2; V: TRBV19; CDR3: CASSPGGSSYNEQFF; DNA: TGTGCCAGTAGCCCCGGCGGGAGCTCCTACAATGAGCAGTTCTTC
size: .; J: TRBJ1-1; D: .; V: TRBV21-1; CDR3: CAPATGAEAFF; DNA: TGTGCCCCAGCTACGGGAGCTGAAGCTTTCTTT
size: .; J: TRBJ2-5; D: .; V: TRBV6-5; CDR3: CASSYAGSQETQYF; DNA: TGTGCCAGCAGTTACGCGGGGTCCCAAGAGACCCAGTACTTC
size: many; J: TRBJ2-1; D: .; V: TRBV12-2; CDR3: CASRRLEGGPYNEQFF; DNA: TGTGCAAGTCGCCGATTAGAGGGGGGGCCTTACAATGAGCAGTTCTTC
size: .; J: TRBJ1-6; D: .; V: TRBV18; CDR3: CASSQGLRDNSPLHF; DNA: TGTGCCAGCTCACAGGGACTGCGAGATAATTCACCCCTCCACTTT
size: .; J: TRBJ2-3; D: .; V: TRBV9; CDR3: CASSLRQGLTDTQYF; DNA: TGTGCCAGCAGCCTCAGACAGGGACTCACAGATACGCAGTATTTT